Below are 10 T cell receptor beta chains sequenced from a single sample in a study of Ad26.COV2.S vaccination and SARS-CoV-2 variants. Data came from immunoSEQ multiplex PCR; TCRdb stores just in-frame clones and leaves some out. Altogether 410,000 or so clones are present, approximately 92% being singletons, with the ten largest covering under 2%. Treatment here: about 20 received Ad26.COV2.S at low or high dose, single or two shots; roughly five received placebo; per-sample allocation not given. Each sample was drawn 63 days after the first injection (of vaccine or placebo). The specimen comprised peripheral blood, sampled in a trial of Ad26.COV2.S vaccine versus placebo. These receptors all come from a person between 18 and 65 years old who received the Ad26.COV2.S COVID-19 vaccine or a placebo.

This chain uses TRBV7-8 with TRBJ2-1; TRBD2 is a possible D gene (6 bases). CDR3 length equals 15 residues. The V and J ends lost 0 bases and 9 bases respectively, with 15 bases between them. Per germline, CDR1 SGHVS and CDR2 FQNEAQ. As DNA, the CDR3 is TGTGCCAGCAGCTTAGCCCTGGGGGAGGAGCGTGAGCAGTTCTTC. Translating it yields CASSLALGEEREQFF.

The chain joins TRBV28 to TRBJ2-3, with 8 nucleotides matching TRBD1. Germline CDR1 MDHEN, CDR2 SYDVKM. The V and J ends lost 5 bases and 6 bases, in that order; junction bases with no gene match: 4. The CDR3 is 13 amino acids. CDR3 nucleotides: TGTGCCAGCAGTATGACAGGGGTGGATACGCAGTATTTT. It encodes CASSMTGVDTQYF.

The rearrangement joins TRBV12-3 or TRBV12-4 to TRBJ1-1; possibly TRBD1 for D (6 bases). V shed 6 bases and J shed 6 bases, with 14 bases lying between them. The CDR3 extends over 13 amino acids. The CDR3 DNA is TGTGCCAGCAGCCAACAGGGAATCTCTGAAGCTTTCTTT. It encodes CASSQQGISEAFF.

This clone was detected only a few times. V is TRBV11-2 and J is TRBJ2-1; TRBD2 matches at 7 bases. CDR3 length equals 17 residues. CDR1 and CDR2 (germline): SGHAT, FQNNGV. Germline trimming cut 1 base from V and 8 bases from J; bases unmatched to any gene: 14. This CDR3 is CASSLVPPARTSYEQFF. CDR3 nucleotide sequence: TGTGCCAGCAGCTTAGTCCCCCCCGCGCGGACTAGTTATGAGCAGTTCTTC.

This clone is a singleton in its sample. This chain connects TRBV7-8 to TRBJ1-4; 7 bases agree with TRBD1. V lost 1 base to trimming and J lost 16 bases; unmatched junction nucleotides: 9. Germline V gene data show CDR1 as SGHVS and CDR2 as FQNEAQ. CDR3 length: 13 residues. The CDR3 region is CASSLERQGPRFF. In DNA, the CDR3 is TGTGCCAGCAGCTTAGAGAGACAGGGACCGAGGTTTTTT.

The rearrangement links TRBV2 to TRBJ2-3; D is uncertain. Trimming removed 2 bases at V and 2 bases at J, with 11 bases between. Germline loops: CDR1 SNHLY, CDR2 FYNNEI. The CDR3 is 15 amino acids. In DNA, the CDR3 is TGTGCCAGCAGTGAACGGTGGGCAGACACAGATACGCAGTATTTT. Its protein is CASSERWADTDTQYF.

This sequence joins TRBV5-1 and TRBJ2-5, with TRBD2 as a possible D gene (5 bases). The CDR3 covers 12 residues. With 5 bases removed from V and 0 bases from J, the gap between germline ends came to 5 bases. Germline V gene data show CDR1 as SGHRS and CDR2 as YFSETQ. This chain's CDR3 is CASRRDQETQYF. CDR3 coding DNA: TGCGCCAGCAGGAGGGACCAAGAGACCCAGTACTTC.

The chain has TRBV11-2 and TRBJ2-2; no clear D gene. The CDR3 length is 12 residues. V was pared by 6 bases and J by 6 bases, with 8 bases between. CDR1 and CDR2 (germline): SGHAT, FQNNGV. The CDR3 is CASSWMSGELFF. CDR3 DNA: TGTGCCAGCAGTTGGATGTCCGGGGAGCTGTTTTTT. The entire variable domain, with the rest obtained from reference TRBV11-2 and TRBJ2-2, is as follows: EAGVAQSPRYKIIEKRQSVAFWCNPISGHATLYWYQQILGQGPKLLIQFQNNGVVDDSQLPKDRFSAERLKGVDSTLKIQPAKLEDSAVYLCASSWMSGELFFGEGSRLTVL.

The V gene is TRBV3-1 (or the pseudogene TRBV3-2), the J gene TRBJ2-5, with 11 bases that match TRBD1. Trimming removed 3 bases from V and 4 bases from J; junction bases left unmatched: 7. The CDR3 runs 16 residues. Germline CDR1 reads LGHDT; CDR2 reads YNNKEL (reference sequence). The CDR3 sequence: CASSHWRDRGGETQYF. The CDR3 DNA is TGTGCCAGCAGCCATTGGCGGGACAGGGGGGGAGAGACCCAGTACTTC.

The V and J genes are TRBV7-9 and TRBJ1-4; TRBD1 is a possible D gene (5 bases). The CDR3 is 15 amino acids. CDR1 and CDR2 (germline): SEHNR, FQNEAQ (reference sequence). V was cut by 1 base and J by 4 bases, with 10 bases left in between. The CDR3 nucleotides read TGTGCCAGCAGCTTAGGGAGGGGATATAATGAAAAACTGTTTTTT. Its protein product is CASSLGRGYNEKLFF.